This T cell receptor beta chain was captured by sequencing in a study of molecular identifiers for immune sequencing clone quantification. Study overall: RNA from 20,000 or 100,000 naive CD8 cells was split five ways in replicates, with four sequenced. Points from the study as a whole: Clones of above 20 RNA copies carried over 97% of effector molecules; in naive cells they carried under 1%.

The sample holds many counts of this clonotype. Its target is not known. Per germline, CDR1 GTSNPN and CDR2 SVGIG (reference sequence). This CDR3 region has 15 residues. The ends were cut back, 4 bases at V and 0 bases at J, with 14 bases in the middle. A single record per CDR3 protein comes from TCRdb applying MiXCR to the PCR reads. Here the sample spans approximately 630,000 distinct CDR3 sequences, approximately 24% being singletons. RNA fractions of 10%, 30% or 50% and roughly 17,000 to 1,100,000 sorted cells were the source of naive CD8 libraries. The sorting of naive CD8 T cells used the CD8+CD4-CCR7+CD45RA+ phenotype.

The TCR originated in a human donor in good health. Some libraries in this study had Jurkat cell RNA spiked in. The chain recombines TRBV30 with TRBJ2-3; D remains unclear. The material sequenced was naive CD8+ T cells from blood, with Jurkat cell RNA spiked in. The subset denotes: FACS-sorted CD8+CD4-CCR7+CD45RA+ naive T cells. The CDR3 DNA follows: TGTGCCTGGACTGGTGGGTCGGTGAGCACAGATACGCAGTATTTT. It is translated as CAWTGGSVSTDTQYF.